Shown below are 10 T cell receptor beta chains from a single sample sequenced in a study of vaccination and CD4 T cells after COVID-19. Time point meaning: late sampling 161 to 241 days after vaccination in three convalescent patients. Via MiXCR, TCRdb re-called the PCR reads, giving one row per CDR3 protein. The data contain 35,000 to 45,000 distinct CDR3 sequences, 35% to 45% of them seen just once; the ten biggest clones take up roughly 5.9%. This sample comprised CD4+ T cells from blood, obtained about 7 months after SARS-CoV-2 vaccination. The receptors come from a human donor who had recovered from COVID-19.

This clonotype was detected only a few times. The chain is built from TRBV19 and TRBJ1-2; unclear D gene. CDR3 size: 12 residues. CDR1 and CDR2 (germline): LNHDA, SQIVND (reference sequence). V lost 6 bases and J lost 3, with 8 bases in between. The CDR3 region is CASSDIYYGYTF. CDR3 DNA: TGTGCCAGTAGCGACATTTACTATGGCTACACCTTC.

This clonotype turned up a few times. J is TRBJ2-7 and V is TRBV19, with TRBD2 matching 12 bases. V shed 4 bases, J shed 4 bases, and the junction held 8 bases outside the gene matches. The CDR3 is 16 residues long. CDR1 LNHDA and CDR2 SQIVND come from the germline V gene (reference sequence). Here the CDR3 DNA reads TGTGCCAGTAGTAACCCGACTAGCGGGAGCCAGTACGAGCAGTACTTC. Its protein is CASSNPTSGSQYEQYF. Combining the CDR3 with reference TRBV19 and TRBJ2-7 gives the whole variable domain DGGITQSPKYLFRKEGQNVTLSCEQNLNHDAMYWYRQDPGQGLRLIYYSQIVNDFQKGDIAEGYSVSREKKESFPLTVTSAQKNPTAFYLCASSNPTSGSQYEQYFGPGTRLTVT.

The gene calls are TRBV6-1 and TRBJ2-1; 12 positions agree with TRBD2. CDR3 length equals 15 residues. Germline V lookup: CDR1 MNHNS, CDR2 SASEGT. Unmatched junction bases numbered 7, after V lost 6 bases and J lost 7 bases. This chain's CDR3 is CASSRGLAGRNEQFF. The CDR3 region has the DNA TGTGCCAGCAGCCGAGGACTAGCGGGAAGGAATGAGCAGTTCTTC.

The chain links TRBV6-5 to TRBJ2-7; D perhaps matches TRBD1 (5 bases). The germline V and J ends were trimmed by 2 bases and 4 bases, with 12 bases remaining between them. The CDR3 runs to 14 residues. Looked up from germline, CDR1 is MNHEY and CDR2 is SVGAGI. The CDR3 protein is CASSYRQRIYEQYF. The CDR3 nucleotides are TGTGCCAGCAGTTACAGACAGAGGATTTACGAGCAGTACTTC.

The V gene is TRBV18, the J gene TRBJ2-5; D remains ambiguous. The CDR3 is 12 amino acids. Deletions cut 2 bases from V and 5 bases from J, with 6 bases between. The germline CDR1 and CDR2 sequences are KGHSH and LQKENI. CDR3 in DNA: TGTGCCAGCTCACCAGGTGTGGAGACCCAGTACTTC. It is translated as CASSPGVETQYF. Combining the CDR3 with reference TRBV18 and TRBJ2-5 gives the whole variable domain NAGVMQNPRHLVRRRGQEARLRCSPMKGHSHVYWYRQLPEEGLKFMVYLQKENIIDESGMPKERFSAEFPKEGPSILRIQQVVRGDSAAYFCASSPGVETQYFGPGTRLLVL.

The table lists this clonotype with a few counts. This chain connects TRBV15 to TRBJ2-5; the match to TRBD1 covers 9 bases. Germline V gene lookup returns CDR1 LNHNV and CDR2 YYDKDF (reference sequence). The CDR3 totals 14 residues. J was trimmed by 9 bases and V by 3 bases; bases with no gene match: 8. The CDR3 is CATSSPGTGRSQYF. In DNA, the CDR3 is TGTGCCACCAGCAGTCCAGGGACAGGGAGATCCCAGTACTTC.

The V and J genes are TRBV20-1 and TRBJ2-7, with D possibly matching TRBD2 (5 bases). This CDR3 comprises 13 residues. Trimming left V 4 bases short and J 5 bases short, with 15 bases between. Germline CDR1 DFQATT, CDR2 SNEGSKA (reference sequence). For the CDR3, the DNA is TGCAGTGCTAACCGGGCCTACGGGGACGAGCAGTACTTC. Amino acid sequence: CSANRAYGDEQYF.

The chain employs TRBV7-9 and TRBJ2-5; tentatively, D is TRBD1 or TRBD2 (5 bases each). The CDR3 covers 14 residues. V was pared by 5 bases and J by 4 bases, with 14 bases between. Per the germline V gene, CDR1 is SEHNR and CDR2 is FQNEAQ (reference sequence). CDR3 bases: TGTGCCAGCAGCGTAACCAGGGCGGGAGAGACCCAGTACTTC. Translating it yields CASSVTRAGETQYF.

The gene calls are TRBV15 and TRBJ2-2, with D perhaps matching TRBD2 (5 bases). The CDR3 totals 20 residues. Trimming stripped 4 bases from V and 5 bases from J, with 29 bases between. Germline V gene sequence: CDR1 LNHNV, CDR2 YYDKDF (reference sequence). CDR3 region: CATSMGSEVSTRLTTGELFF. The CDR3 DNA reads TGTGCCACCAGCATGGGCTCGGAGGTATCGACCCGACTGACTACCGGGGAGCTGTTTTTT.

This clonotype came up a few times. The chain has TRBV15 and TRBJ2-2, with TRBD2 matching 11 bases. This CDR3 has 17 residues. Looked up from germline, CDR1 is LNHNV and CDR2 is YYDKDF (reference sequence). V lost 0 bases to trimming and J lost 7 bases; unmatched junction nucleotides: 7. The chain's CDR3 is CATSRDRDSGRVGELFF. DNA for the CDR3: TGTGCCACCAGCAGAGACCGGGATAGCGGGAGGGTCGGGGAGCTGTTTTTT.